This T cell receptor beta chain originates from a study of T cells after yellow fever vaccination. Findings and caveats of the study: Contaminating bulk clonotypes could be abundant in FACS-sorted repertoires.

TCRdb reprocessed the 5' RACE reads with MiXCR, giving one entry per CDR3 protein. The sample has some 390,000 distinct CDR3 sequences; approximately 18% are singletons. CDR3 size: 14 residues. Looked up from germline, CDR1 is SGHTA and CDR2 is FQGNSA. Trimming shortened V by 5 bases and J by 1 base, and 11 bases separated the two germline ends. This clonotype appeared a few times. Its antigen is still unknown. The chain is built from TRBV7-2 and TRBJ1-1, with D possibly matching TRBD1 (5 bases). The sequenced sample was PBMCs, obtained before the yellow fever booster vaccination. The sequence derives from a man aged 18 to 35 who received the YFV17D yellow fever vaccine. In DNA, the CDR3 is TGTGCCAGCAGCCCCAGGGTGGGGAACACTGAAGCTTTCTTT. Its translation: CASSPRVGNTEAFF.